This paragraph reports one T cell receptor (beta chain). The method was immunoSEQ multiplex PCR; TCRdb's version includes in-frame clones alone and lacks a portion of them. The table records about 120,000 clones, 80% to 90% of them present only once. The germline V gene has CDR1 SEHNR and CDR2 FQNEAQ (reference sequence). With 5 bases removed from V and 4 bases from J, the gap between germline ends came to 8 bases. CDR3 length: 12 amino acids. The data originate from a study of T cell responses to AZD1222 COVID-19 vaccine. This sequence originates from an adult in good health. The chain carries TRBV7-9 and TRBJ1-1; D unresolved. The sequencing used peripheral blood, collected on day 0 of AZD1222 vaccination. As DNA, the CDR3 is TGTGCCAGCAGCCCCCTAGGCACTGAAGCTTTCTTT. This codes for CASSPLGTEAFF.